These 26 T cell receptor beta chains were sequenced from one sample in a study of blood T cell repertoires in COVID-19. TCRdb's table, derived via immunoSEQ multiplex PCR, lists solely in-frame clones and lacks some. This table has 250,000 to 300,000 clones, roughly nine tenths appearing once. The sequencing sample was made of peripheral blood. Every receptor here comes from a woman between 25 and 40 years old with COVID-19, enrolled during active disease.

The V gene is TRBV6-2 or TRBV6-3, the J gene TRBJ2-1; 9 bases map to TRBD2. Germline CDR1 MNHEY, CDR2 SVGEGT. This CDR3 is built from 15 residues. With V trimmed by 6 bases and J by 7 bases, 10 bases remained unmatched. CDR3: CASSSTGTSYNEQFF. The CDR3 DNA sequence: TGTGCCAGCAGCTCTACCGGGACTAGCTATAATGAGCAGTTCTTC.

The chain couples TRBV12-3 or TRBV12-4 to TRBJ1-3; 11 bases fit TRBD1. V lost 11 bases to trimming and J lost 5 bases; unmatched junction nucleotides: 5. There are 13 residues in the CDR3. DNA of the CDR3: TGTGCCGGCGGGACAGGGGGTAGAAACACCATATATTTT. Encoded protein: CAGGTGGRNTIYF.

The gene calls are TRBV6-4 and TRBJ1-5; 7 positions agree with TRBD1. Looked up from germline, CDR1 is MRHNA and CDR2 is SNTAGT. The trim removed 6 bases at V and 9 bases at J, leaving 2 bases unmatched. The length of the CDR3 is 11 residues. CDR3 region: CASSRGRPQHF. The DNA of the CDR3 is TGTGCCAGCAGCAGGGGGAGGCCCCAGCATTTT.

The V gene is TRBV6-1, the J gene TRBJ1-5, with a possible D match to TRBD1 (6 bases). Germline V gives CDR1 MNHNS, CDR2 SASEGT. This CDR3 has 15 residues. Deletions cut 1 base from V and 1 base from J, with 8 bases between. CDR3 residues: CASSEVGASNQPQHF. In DNA form, the CDR3 reads TGTGCCAGCAGTGAAGTGGGGGCGAGCAATCAGCCCCAGCATTTT.

The chain carries TRBV18 and TRBJ1-1; the match to TRBD1 covers 10 bases. The trim removed 3 bases at V and 5 bases at J, leaving 3 bases unmatched. Germline CDR1 reads KGHSH; CDR2 reads LQKENI. The CDR3 has 14 amino acids. The CDR3 spells CASSPGTGETEAFF. CDR3 DNA: TGTGCCAGCTCACCGGGGACAGGGGAGACTGAAGCTTTCTTT.

This clone was detected many times. The identical CDR3 is also encoded by other nucleotide sequences in the sample. This chain connects TRBV28 to TRBJ2-7, with D uncertain. Germline CDR1 is MDHEN and CDR2 is SYDVKM. The CDR3 is 12 residues long. Between the trimmed V and J ends, which lost 3 bases and 0 bases, there was a span of 3 bases. The CDR3 DNA follows: TGTGCCAGCAGTTTCAGCTCCTACGAGCAGTACTTC. Translation: CASSFSSYEQYF.

V usage is TRBV5-4 and J usage is TRBJ1-5; TRBD1 matches 9 bases. Germline V gene lookup returns CDR1 SGHNT and CDR2 YYREEE (reference sequence). This CDR3 is 15 amino acids long. V lost 0 bases to trimming and J lost 2 bases; unmatched junction nucleotides: 0. CDR3 residues: CASSLGTGGNQPQHF. The CDR3 DNA follows: TGTGCCAGCAGCTTGGGGACAGGGGGCAATCAGCCCCAGCATTTT. Drawing the rest from reference TRBV5-4 and TRBJ1-5, the complete variable domain is ETGVTQSPTHLIKTRGQQVTLRCSSQSGHNTVSWYQQALGQGPQFIFQYYREEENGRGNFPPRFSGLQFPNYSSELNVNALELDDSALYLCASSLGTGGNQPQHFGDGTRLSIL.

As DNA, the CDR3 is TGCGCCAGCAGTGGGTCGGGGGGGTATGGCTACACCTTC. Residues: CASSGSGGYGYTF. The rearrangement links TRBV10-2 to TRBJ1-2; possibly TRBD1 for D (5 bases). CDR3 length: 13 residues. Trimming stripped 4 bases from V and 5 bases from J, with 11 bases between. Germline V CDR1 and CDR2: WSHSY, SAAADI.

This clone was observed a handful of times. This chain links TRBV5-1 with TRBJ2-5, with D uncertain. From germline, CDR1 is SGHRS and CDR2 YFSETQ. The length of the CDR3 is 15 residues. The V end was cut by 4 bases, the J end by 1 base, with 14 bases between. DNA of the CDR3: TGCGCCAGCAGCCTGCGGAGCCTTTTCCAAGAGACCCAGTACTTC. Translation gives CASSLRSLFQETQYF.

The V and J genes are TRBV4-2 and TRBJ1-5, with a tentative D call TRBD1 (5 bases). The germline CDR1 and CDR2 sequences are LGHNA and YNFKEQ. The CDR3 covers 15 residues. V lost 1 base and J lost 7, with 14 bases in between. The CDR3 DNA reads TGTGCCAGCAGCCAAGCTCCGGGGGGAGACCAGCCCCAGCATTTT. It is translated as CASSQAPGGDQPQHF.

The rearrangement joins TRBV19 to TRBJ2-2; the D gene is possibly TRBD1 (6 bases). The CDR3 totals 17 residues. Germline lookup yields CDR1 LNHDA and CDR2 SQIVND (reference sequence). Deletions cut 6 bases from V and 0 bases from J, with 17 bases between. CDR3 protein: CASSLGDRLTNTGELFF. CDR3 in DNA: TGTGCCAGTAGCCTAGGCGACAGGCTCACGAACACCGGGGAGCTGTTTTTT.

The chain couples TRBV7-2 to TRBJ2-5; a weak D match, TRBD2 (6 bases). This CDR3 has 15 amino acids. The germline CDR1 and CDR2 sequences are SGHTA and FQGNSA. V was shortened by 3 bases and J by 5 bases, with 16 bases between the two germline ends. CDR3 DNA sequence: TGTGCCAGCAGCTTGGAGGGTTTCAGCAAGGAGACCCAGTACTTC. It specifies CASSLEGFSKETQYF.

The rearrangement uses TRBV11-2 and TRBJ1-2, with 7 bases identical to TRBD1. Germline V gene lookup returns CDR1 SGHAT and CDR2 FQNNGV. Unmatched junction bases numbered 10, after V lost 2 bases and J lost 4 bases. The CDR3 spans 16 residues. The CDR3 nucleotides read TGTGCCAGCAGCTTAAGGCCGGGCAGGGGGGCCTATGGCTACACCTTC. It specifies CASSLRPGRGAYGYTF.

This rearrangement joins TRBV28 to TRBJ1-2; 7 positions match TRBD1. With V trimmed by 6 bases and J by 2 bases, 6 bases remained unmatched. This CDR3 comprises 14 residues. CDR1 and CDR2 (germline): MDHEN, SYDVKM. The CDR3 region has the DNA TGTGCCAGCAGGCGTTGGACAGGAAACTATGGCTACACCTTC. It is translated as CASRRWTGNYGYTF.

The chain combines TRBV11-2 with TRBJ2-5; 11 nucleotides agree with TRBD2. Looked up from germline, CDR1 is SGHAT and CDR2 is FQNNGV. The J segment lost 1 base and the V segment lost 5 bases, leaving 12 bases of the junction unmatched. The CDR3 covers 18 residues. The DNA for the CDR3 is TGTGCCAGCAGCCCGGGTACTAGCGGGGGATGGTTCCAAGAGACCCAGTACTTC. Amino acids: CASSPGTSGGWFQETQYF.

This chain links TRBV11-1 with TRBJ2-1; possible D gene TRBD1, 7 bases. Germline V CDR1 and CDR2: SGHAT, FQDESV (reference sequence). The V end was cut by 4 bases, the J end by 7 bases, with 17 bases between. The CDR3 runs 15 residues. This CDR3 is CASSSGGGGFNEQFF. In DNA form, the CDR3 reads TGTGCCAGCAGCTCCGGAGGAGGGGGCTTTAATGAGCAGTTCTTC. Supplemented by reference TRBV11-1 and TRBJ2-1, the full variable domain reads EAEVAQSPRYKITEKSQAVAFWCDPISGHATLYWYRQILGQGPELLVQFQDESVVDDSQLPKDRFSAERLKGVDSTLKIQPAELGDSAMYLCASSSGGGGFNEQFFGPGTRLTVL.

The rearrangement links TRBV4-1 to TRBJ2-1, with TRBD2 identical over 7 bases. V trimming: 3 bases; J trimming: 6 bases; junction bases outside the gene matches: 8. The CDR3 extends over 15 amino acids. The germline gives CDR1 MGHRA, CDR2 YSYEKL. In nucleotides, the CDR3 is TGCGCCAGCAGCCAGGGGACCAGCGGGGTCAATGAGCAGTTCTTC. It yields the protein CASSQGTSGVNEQFF.

The rearrangement joins TRBV7-9 to TRBJ1-3; tentative D call: TRBD1 (6 bases). V lost 5 bases and J 0 bases, leaving 17 bases between the germline ends. The CDR3 covers 17 residues. Germline assignment: CDR1 SEHNR and CDR2 FQNEAQ (reference sequence). The CDR3 DNA reads TGTGCCAGCAGCCCACCGAGGGGACACTCCTCTGGAAACACCATATATTTT. Amino acids: CASSPPRGHSSGNTIYF.

This chain joins TRBV28 and TRBJ1-5; no definite D call. Trimming removed 1 base at V and 7 bases at J, with 17 bases between. The germline V gene encodes CDR1 MDHEN and CDR2 SYDVKM. There are 16 residues in the CDR3. The CDR3: CASSLSSPGGDQPQHF. CDR3 DNA: TGTGCCAGCAGTTTATCCTCACCGGGAGGTGACCAGCCCCAGCATTTT.

V is TRBV6-2 or TRBV6-3 and J is TRBJ2-5; D is ambiguous. The CDR3 consists of 12 residues. Trimming left V 5 bases short and J 5 bases short, with 9 bases between. Germline V gene lookup returns CDR1 MNHEY and CDR2 SVGEGT. The CDR3 DNA follows: TGTGCCAGCAGTCAGACGAGGGAGACCCAGTACTTC. It codes for CASSQTRETQYF.

The rearrangement joins TRBV29-1 to TRBJ1-2; 11 bases align to TRBD1. V lost 7 bases, J lost 7 bases, and 5 bases stayed unmatched. This CDR3 has 12 amino acids. Germline V lookup: CDR1 SQVTM, CDR2 ANQGSEA. CDR3 region: CSAEGQGGGYTF. As DNA, the CDR3 is TGCAGCGCGGAGGGACAGGGGGGTGGCTACACCTTC.

This clone was seen a single time. The chain recombines TRBV7-2 with TRBJ2-7; D not certain. V was cut by 1 base and J by 3 bases, with 16 bases left in between. This CDR3 is 16 amino acids long. Germline values: CDR1 SGHTA, CDR2 FQGNSA. The CDR3 DNA is TGTGCCAGCAGCTTAGTTGCGGCTGGCGCTTACTACGAGCAGTACTTC. Its protein is CASSLVAAGAYYEQYF.

The rearrangement links TRBV19 to TRBJ2-1; TRBD2 matches at 8 bases. Germline CDR1 is LNHDA and CDR2 is SQIVND (reference sequence). The ends lost 5 bases at V and 6 bases at J; junction bases unmatched: 6. This CDR3 region has 14 residues. In DNA form, the CDR3 reads TGTGCCAGTAGTCTGGGACTAGTTCGCAATGAGCAGTTCTTC. It encodes CASSLGLVRNEQFF.

V is TRBV4-2 and J is TRBJ2-3; TRBD2 matches 9 bases. V lost 4 bases, J lost 6 bases, and 17 bases stayed unmatched. CDR1 is LGHNA, CDR2 YNFKEQ, per germline. CDR3 length: 18 residues. CDR3 sequence: CASSRTPLGGGAGDTQYF. The CDR3 DNA reads TGTGCCAGCAGCCGCACCCCCCTAGGCGGGGGGGCTGGTGATACGCAGTATTTT.

In DNA form, the CDR3 reads TGTGCCAGCAGCTTGTTCGAATTTAGCACTGAAGCTTTCTTT. Translated, it gives CASSLFEFSTEAFF. The chain joins TRBV7-8 to TRBJ1-1; unclear D gene. With 3 bases removed from V and 4 bases from J, the gap between germline ends came to 12 bases. CDR1 is SGHVS, CDR2 FQNEAQ, per germline. The CDR3 totals 14 residues. Variable domain in full (rest from reference TRBV7-8 and TRBJ1-1): GAGVSQSPRYKVAKRGQDVALRCDPISGHVSLFWYQQALGQGPEFLTYFQNEAQLDKSGLPSDRFFAERPEGSVSTLKIQRTQQEDSAVYLCASSLFEFSTEAFFGQGTRLTVV.

The rearrangement uses TRBV9 and TRBJ2-7, with 8 bases that match TRBD1. Germline V gene data show CDR1 as SGDLS and CDR2 as YYNGEE. CDR3 size: 15 residues. V lost 4 bases and J lost 4; bases outside the gene matches: 10. The CDR3 sequence is CASSPRAGGLYEQYF. The CDR3 DNA sequence: TGTGCCAGCAGCCCCCGCGCAGGGGGCTTATACGAGCAGTACTTC.